This passage covers 31 T cell receptor beta chains from one sample sequenced in a study of T cells in Graves' hyperthyroidism and ophthalmopathy. RNA transcripts served as the template for amplifying TCR beta CDR3 regions. HTBI primers were employed in a first-round RT-PCR of the TCR CDR3. MiXCR, run by TCRdb on the multiplex PCR reads, gives a single entry per CDR3 protein. Seen here are almost 600,000 distinct CDR3 sequences, approximately 15% observed once, and the top ten hold almost 6%. The sample taken for sequencing was blood. Source of these receptors: a woman under 40 with Graves' hyperthyroidism that later progressed to Graves' ophthalmopathy.

This clonotype appeared many times. The V and J genes are TRBV24-1 and TRBJ2-1; 9 nucleotides agree with TRBD1. J lost 13 bases, V lost 2 bases, and 5 bases had no gene match. This CDR3 is built from 13 residues. Germline values: CDR1 KGHDR, CDR2 SFDVKD. CDR3 amino acids: CATSDSPGQGQFF. The CDR3, as DNA: TGTGCCACCAGTGATTCTCCGGGACAGGGACAGTTCTTC.

This clonotype was detected only a few times. The genes are TRBV12-3 or TRBV12-4 and TRBJ1-2, with D unresolved. V lost 1 base, J lost 0 bases, and 9 bases lay in between. The CDR3 extends over 15 amino acids. CDR3 in amino acids: CASSLDRTSNYGYTF. The DNA for the CDR3 is TGTGCCAGCAGTTTAGACCGCACTTCTAACTATGGCTACACCTTC.

The chain employs TRBV30 and TRBJ1-6, with 8 bases lining up with TRBD1. Germline-derived CDR1 and CDR2 are GTSNPN and SVGIG (reference sequence). The CDR3 sequence is 14 residues long. V was pared by 5 bases and J by 6 bases, with 6 bases of the junction left unmatched. As DNA, the CDR3 is TGTGCCTGGGGCGGGACAGGCGTTAATTCACCCCTCCACTTT. Translating gives CAWGGTGVNSPLHF. The entire variable domain, with the rest obtained from reference TRBV30 and TRBJ1-6, is as follows: SQTIHQWPATLVQPVGSPLSLECTVEGTSNPNLYWYRQAAGRGLQLLFYSVGIGQISSEVPQNLSASRPQDRQFILSSKKLLLSDSGFYLCAWGGTGVNSPLHFGNGTRLTVT.

The rearrangement links TRBV7-2 to TRBJ1-4, with D possibly matching TRBD1 (5 bases). The germline V gene has CDR1 SGHTA and CDR2 FQGNSA. This CDR3 spans 14 amino acids. The V gene lost 2 bases and the J gene lost 7 bases, with 11 bases spanning the gap. CDR3 nucleotide sequence: TGTGCCAGCAGCTTATGGGGCGGGAGTGAAAAACTGTTTTTT. Amino acids: CASSLWGGSEKLFF.

This clonotype was counted many times. V usage is TRBV27 and J usage is TRBJ2-7, with a possible D match to TRBD1 (7 bases). CDR3 length: 14 amino acids. V was cut by 5 bases and J by 1 base, with 12 bases left in between. CDR1 and CDR2 (germline): MNHEY, SMNVEV (reference sequence). CDR3 coding DNA: TGTGCCAGCAGTCAGGCGGGACAGTCCTACGAGCAGTACTTC. Translation: CASSQAGQSYEQYF.

The gene calls are TRBV19 and TRBJ2-1; 9 nucleotides agree with TRBD1. V trimming: 9 bases; J trimming: 3 bases; junction bases outside the gene matches: 6. CDR3 length: 14 amino acids. Germline CDR1 and CDR2: LNHDA and SQIVND (reference sequence). Written as DNA, the CDR3 is TGTGCCAGCCAGGAGGGACAGGGCTACAATGAGCAGTTCTTC. Translated: CASQEGQGYNEQFF.

This clonotype was seen many times. V and J are TRBV3-1 and TRBJ2-5; the D gene is possibly TRBD1 (7 bases). Germline CDR1 LGHDT, CDR2 YNNKEL (reference sequence). V lost 4 bases to trimming and J lost 2 bases, with 11 bases between them. The CDR3 is made up of 14 amino acids. CDR3 sequence: CASSLRDRQETQYF. DNA for the CDR3: TGTGCCAGCAGCCTGCGGGACAGACAAGAGACCCAGTACTTC.

This clonotype showed up many times. The CDR3 protein is CSVRDSVGLSPLHF. As DNA, the CDR3 is TGCAGCGTCCGGGACAGTGTTGGTCTCTCACCCCTCCACTTT. This sequence joins TRBV29-1 and TRBJ1-6; 7 bases fit TRBD1. The J segment lost 10 bases and the V segment lost 6 bases, leaving 12 bases of the junction unmatched. In germline, CDR1 is SQVTM, CDR2 ANQGSEA. This CDR3 comprises 14 residues.

This clonotype was detected many times. This chain connects TRBV6-2 or TRBV6-3 to TRBJ1-2, with D tentatively TRBD1 (5 bases). Germline-derived CDR1 and CDR2 are MNHEY and SVGEGT. The CDR3 totals 12 residues. V was clipped by 5 bases and J by 5 bases, with 9 bases between them. The CDR3 reads CASSMGTYGYTF. For the CDR3, the DNA is TGTGCCAGCAGTATGGGGACGTATGGCTACACCTTC.

This clonotype was detected many times. The rearrangement joins TRBV10-3 to TRBJ2-1, with TRBD2 matching 13 bases. Germline V gene lookup returns CDR1 ENHRY and CDR2 SYGVKD. Trimming removed 8 bases from V and 0 bases from J; junction bases left unmatched: 4. The CDR3 consists of 16 residues. The CDR3 bases are TGTGCCATCCGCCGGACTAGCGGGAGCTCCTACAATGAGCAGTTCTTC. The encoded protein is CAIRRTSGSSYNEQFF.

Ten or more counts support this clonotype. V and J are TRBV19 and TRBJ2-1; 13 bases map to TRBD2. Per germline, CDR1 LNHDA and CDR2 SQIVND (reference sequence). The V segment lost 2 bases and the J segment 5 bases; nucleotides outside the gene matches: 6. This CDR3 has 17 amino acids. CDR3 in DNA: TGTGCCAGTAGTATAAGACGACTAGCGGGAGGAGACAATGAGCAGTTCTTC. Translation gives CASSIRRLAGGDNEQFF.

This clonotype was seen at least ten times. This chain links TRBV12-3 or TRBV12-4 with TRBJ2-7; TRBD1 matches at 10 bases. V gave up 7 bases and J gave up 6 bases; unmatched junction bases: 6. This CDR3 is 13 amino acids long. DNA for the CDR3: TGTGCCAGCAATCGGGACAGGGGCGGCGAGCAGTACTTC. Translated, it gives CASNRDRGGEQYF.

This clonotype was counted many times. The gene calls are TRBV5-1 and TRBJ2-3; unclear D gene. The CDR3 spans 15 residues. Germline assignment: CDR1 SGHRS and CDR2 YFSETQ. With 5 bases removed from V and 3 bases from J, the gap between germline ends came to 16 bases. In DNA, the CDR3 is TGCGCCAGCAGTACGTCCGGCGGCATGACAGATACGCAGTATTTT. Protein sequence: CASSTSGGMTDTQYF.

This clonotype appeared a few times. This chain links TRBV29-1 with TRBJ1-4; no clear D. Trimming removed 5 bases at V and 0 bases at J, with 13 bases between. CDR3 size: 15 residues. CDR1 and CDR2 from the germline V gene are SQVTM and ANQGSEA. The CDR3 loop reads CSVCPDPATNEKLFF. The CDR3 coding sequence is TGCAGCGTTTGCCCCGACCCTGCAACTAATGAAAAACTGTTTTTT. Looking up the rest from reference TRBV29-1 and TRBJ1-4 gives the full variable domain: SAVISQKPSRDICQRGTSLTIQCQVDSQVTMMFWYRQQPGQSLTLIATANQGSEATYESGFVIDKFPISRPNLTFSTLTVSNMSPEDSSIYLCSVCPDPATNEKLFFGSGTQLSVL.

This clonotype was observed a handful of times. V and J are TRBV30 and TRBJ2-7; no clear D. The CDR3 is 13 amino acids. V lost 2 bases and J lost 3, with 11 bases in between. Germline lookup yields CDR1 GTSNPN and CDR2 SVGIG (reference sequence). The CDR3 DNA sequence: TGTGCCTGGAGTCCAAAAACCAACTACGAGCAGTACTTC. This encodes CAWSPKTNYEQYF.

This rearrangement joins TRBV9 to TRBJ1-2; D gene ambiguous. Germline V gene sequence: CDR1 SGDLS, CDR2 YYNGEE. The CDR3 spans 12 residues. V was shortened by 7 bases and J by 10 bases, with 17 bases between the two germline ends. CDR3: CASAGMTEDYTF. The CDR3 DNA reads as TGTGCCAGCGCGGGGATGACGGAGGACTACACCTTC.

This clonotype was found many times. The gene calls are TRBV12-3 or TRBV12-4 and TRBJ2-6; perhaps D is TRBD1 or TRBD2 (5 bases each). Trimming took 2 bases from V and 2 from J, leaving 7 bases between them. CDR3 length equals 15 residues. The CDR3 spells CASSLWDPGANVLTF. The CDR3 nucleotides read TGTGCCAGCAGTTTATGGGACCCTGGGGCCAACGTCCTGACTTTC.

This clonotype was counted ten times or more. DNA of the CDR3: TGTGCCAGCAGTTCCAGGGAACCTTCCTATGGCTACACCTTC. It encodes CASSSREPSYGYTF. The V gene is TRBV12-3 or TRBV12-4, the J gene TRBJ1-2, with D perhaps matching TRBD1 (5 bases). Trimming pared 4 bases from V and 4 bases from J, leaving 13 bases between. The CDR3 runs 14 residues.

This clonotype occurred many times. The chain links TRBV3-1 to TRBJ2-1, with D perhaps TRBD1 or TRBD2 (5 bases each). Germline V gene sequence: CDR1 LGHDT, CDR2 YNNKEL (reference sequence). V was shortened by 6 bases and J by 5 bases, with 17 bases between the two germline ends. This CDR3 has 15 amino acids. The DNA of the CDR3 is TGTGCCAGCAGTCGGGACGAGAGCTTTGACAATGAGCAGTTCTTC. Its translation: CASSRDESFDNEQFF.

This clonotype was counted ten times or more. J is TRBJ1-1 and V is TRBV6-2 or TRBV6-3; D is undetermined. Germline CDR1 MNHEY, CDR2 SVGEGT. V was shortened by 6 bases and J by 1 base, with 9 bases between the two germline ends. The CDR3 covers 13 residues. The CDR3 DNA reads TGTGCCAGCAGATTACGACCGAACACTGAAGCTTTCTTT. Its translation: CASRLRPNTEAFF.

This clonotype was seen repeatedly, ten times or more. V and J are TRBV25-1 and TRBJ1-2; no firm D call. V was pared by 4 bases and J by 4 bases, with 10 bases between. CDR1 and CDR2 (germline): MGHDK, SYGVNS. This CDR3 is 13 amino acids long. As DNA, the CDR3 is TGTGCCAGCAGTGGAGGGCCTTCCTATGGCTACACCTTC. This sequence encodes CASSGGPSYGYTF.

In its sample, this clonotype was seen a few times. This chain uses TRBV9 with TRBJ2-1; D may be TRBD1 (5 bases). CDR1 and CDR2 (germline): SGDLS, YYNGEE. This CDR3 is 16 amino acids long. Trimming removed 4 bases from V and 0 bases from J, with 14 bases in between. The CDR3 coding sequence is TGTGCCAGCAGCATTGCAGGGCCTAGCTCCTACAATGAGCAGTTCTTC. This translates into CASSIAGPSSYNEQFF.

This clonotype was observed many times. The rearrangement links TRBV19 to TRBJ2-7, with 16 bases aligning to TRBD2. V shed 5 bases, J shed 4 bases, and the junction held 2 bases outside the gene matches. Germline values: CDR1 LNHDA, CDR2 SQIVND (reference sequence). This CDR3 has 15 residues. DNA of the CDR3: TGTGCCAGTAGTGGGACTAGCGGGAGGGTATACGAGCAGTACTTC. Encoded protein: CASSGTSGRVYEQYF. The full variable domain, its missing parts supplied by reference TRBV19 and TRBJ2-7, is DGGITQSPKYLFRKEGQNVTLSCEQNLNHDAMYWYRQDPGQGLRLIYYSQIVNDFQKGDIAEGYSVSREKKESFPLTVTSAQKNPTAFYLCASSGTSGRVYEQYFGPGTRLTVT.

This clonotype was found many times. The rearrangement joins TRBV7-9 to TRBJ2-7, with TRBD1 matching 7 bases. From germline, CDR1 is SEHNR and CDR2 FQNEAQ (reference sequence). The CDR3 totals 15 residues. The V and J ends lost 0 bases and 6 bases, in that order; junction bases with no gene match: 8. CDR3 sequence (DNA): TGTGCCAGCAGCTTAGCGCTACAGGGGAAACCCGAGCAGTACTTC. Encoded protein: CASSLALQGKPEQYF. Full variable domain (remainder filled in from reference TRBV7-9 and TRBJ2-7): DTGVSQNPRHKITKRGQNVTFRCDPISEHNRLYWYRQTLGQGPEFLTYFQNEAQLEKSRLLSDRFSAERPKGSFSTLEIQRTEQGDSAMYLCASSLALQGKPEQYFGPGTRLTVT.

This clonotype appeared many times. V usage is TRBV12-3 or TRBV12-4 and J usage is TRBJ2-3; no clear D. Trimming took off 2 bases at V and 2 bases at J, with 11 bases between the two ends. CDR3 length equals 15 residues. The CDR3 reads CASSLYQPITDTQYF. The CDR3 DNA reads as TGTGCCAGCAGTTTATACCAGCCCATCACAGATACGCAGTATTTT.

This clonotype came up a few times. The chain joins TRBV7-8 to TRBJ2-1, with D maybe TRBD2 (5 bases). V was trimmed by 2 bases and J by 7 bases, leaving 21 bases between them. The germline V gene has CDR1 SGHVS and CDR2 FQNEAQ. This CDR3 has 17 residues. The CDR3 sequence: CASSLSGARLLLNEQFF. The DNA for the CDR3 is TGTGCCAGCAGCTTAAGCGGCGCCCGATTACTTTTAAATGAGCAGTTCTTC.

This clonotype was counted many times. V gene TRBV6-1 combines with J gene TRBJ1-1; D possibly corresponds to TRBD1 (5 bases). In germline, CDR1 is MNHNS, CDR2 SASEGT. The V and J ends lost 8 bases and 0 bases respectively, with 10 bases between them. This CDR3 has 13 amino acids. CDR3 sequence (DNA): TGTGCCAGCGGGGCCGCGGTGAACACTGAAGCTTTCTTT. Protein product: CASGAAVNTEAFF.

CDR3 coding DNA: TGCGCCAGCAGCGCCGGACAGGGGGCGACGGGCTACACCTTC. Protein sequence: CASSAGQGATGYTF. The V and J genes are TRBV10-1 and TRBJ1-2, with 11 bases aligning to TRBD1. Per germline, CDR1 WNHNN and CDR2 SYGVQD (reference sequence). This CDR3 has 14 amino acids. V was pared by 6 bases and J by 8 bases, with 8 bases of the junction left unmatched.

This clonotype was seen ten or more times. The rearrangement links TRBV7-2 to TRBJ1-5; D uncertain. V was clipped by 1 base and J by 4 bases, with 14 bases between them. The CDR3 sequence is 16 residues long. The germline V gene has CDR1 SGHTA and CDR2 FQGNSA. In DNA form, the CDR3 reads TGTGCCAGCAGCTTAGGCGGGCAACGGACGAATCAGCCCCAGCATTTT. Translated: CASSLGGQRTNQPQHF. Full variable domain (rest looked up from reference TRBV7-2 and TRBJ1-5): GAGVSQSPSNKVTEKGKDVELRCDPISGHTALYWYRQSLGQGLEFLIYFQGNSAPDKSGLPSDRFSAERTGGSVSTLTIQRTQQEDSAVYLCASSLGGQRTNQPQHFGDGTRLSIL.

This clonotype was seen ten or more times. The chain recombines TRBV7-9 with TRBJ1-4; no clear D gene. The germline CDR1 and CDR2 sequences are SEHNR and FQNEAQ (reference sequence). The V end lost 4 bases, the J end lost 8 bases, and 5 bases lay between the germline ends. The CDR3 is 11 amino acids. The DNA of the CDR3 is TGTGCCAGCAGCTCCCCAGAAAAACTGTTTTTT. Translation gives CASSSPEKLFF. Filled out from reference TRBV7-9 and TRBJ1-4, the complete variable domain reads DTGVSQNPRHKITKRGQNVTFRCDPISEHNRLYWYRQTLGQGPEFLTYFQNEAQLEKSRLLSDRFSAERPKGSFSTLEIQRTEQGDSAMYLCASSSPEKLFFGSGTQLSVL.

This clonotype was picked up many times. The chain uses TRBV28 and TRBJ2-1; no firm D call. The V gene's germline CDR1 is MDHEN and CDR2 SYDVKM. V lost 9 bases and J lost 4, with 16 bases in between. CDR3 size: 14 residues. The CDR3 sequence is CASNPENGYNEQFF. CDR3 nucleotides: TGTGCCAGTAACCCTGAAAATGGATACAATGAGCAGTTCTTC. Full variable domain (missing parts from reference TRBV28 and TRBJ2-1): DVKVTQSSRYLVKRTGEKVFLECVQDMDHENMFWYRQDPGLGLRLIYFSYDVKMKEKGDIPEGYSVSREKKERFSLILESASTNQTSMYLCASNPENGYNEQFFGPGTRLTVL.